This T cell receptor (beta chain) emerged from a study of beta chain features in type 1 diabetes. Across the whole study: On cell yields, gender and age, patients and healthy donors were similar.

Averaging about 116 mL, one heparinised blood draw was given by each donor. Expressed TCRB transcripts were sequenced, since all the RNA that had been isolated was reverse transcribed. Sequencing was performed with immunoSEQ multiplex PCR; in TCRdb, only in-frame clones are kept and a portion is missing. Of 430,000 or so clones detected, over 10% appear once; the ten largest clones hold over 0.035%. CDR1 and CDR2 (germline): SGHAT, FQNNGV. CDR3 length equals 13 residues. Deletions cut 4 bases from V and 12 bases from J, with 16 bases between. J is TRBJ2-1 and V is TRBV11-2; D not resolved. Sequencing used naive CD4+ T cells from blood. This clonotype was obtained from a woman aged 18-29 years in good health. CDR3 sequence: CASSSIRGPGQFF. Here the CDR3 DNA reads TGTGCCAGCAGCTCGATTAGAGGCCCGGGGCAGTTCTTC.